The 12 T cell receptor beta chains below all came from one sample that was sequenced in a study of blood T cell repertoires in COVID-19. Measured with immunoSEQ multiplex PCR; TCRdb has only the in-frame clones, and not every one. Among about 430,000 clones listed, approximately 90% were seen once. The material sequenced was PBMCs or T cells enriched from blood (not recorded which). Source of these receptors: a woman under 30 who had been exposed to COVID-19.

The chain links TRBV9 to TRBJ2-3, with 11 bases lining up with TRBD2. Germline V lookup: CDR1 SGDLS, CDR2 YYNGEE. The CDR3 has 17 residues. V shed 4 bases and J 5 bases; nucleotides not matched to a gene: 12. CDR3 protein: CASSNSGGAVSGDTQYF. CDR3 DNA: TGTGCCAGCAGCAATAGCGGGGGGGCCGTATCAGGAGATACGCAGTATTTT.

This clone has only one observation. J is TRBJ1-6 and V is TRBV7-9, with 8 bases aligning to TRBD1. This CDR3 comprises 16 residues. Unmatched junction bases numbered 13, after V lost 5 bases and J lost 10 bases. From germline, CDR1 is SEHNR and CDR2 FQNEAQ (reference sequence). Here the CDR3 reads CASSPPTQGAMSPLHF. CDR3 nucleotide sequence: TGTGCCAGCAGCCCACCCACTCAGGGGGCTATGTCACCCCTCCACTTT.

As concerns this clone: Within the sample, other DNA sequences also encode this same CDR3. The V gene is TRBV5-1, the J gene TRBJ2-7; 10 nucleotides align to TRBD1. V was clipped by 3 bases and J by 2 bases; unmatched bases: 2. CDR1 is SGHRS, CDR2 YFSETQ, per germline. This CDR3 is built from 14 residues. The CDR3 reads CASSSGQGAYEQYF. Written as DNA, the CDR3 is TGCGCCAGCAGCTCTGGACAGGGGGCCTACGAGCAGTACTTC.

This clone was found a few times. The chain links TRBV7-9 to TRBJ2-7, with 7 bases fitting TRBD2. The germline V gene has CDR1 SEHNR and CDR2 FQNEAQ (reference sequence). This CDR3 contains 14 residues. After removal of 1 base from V and 8 bases from J, the junction contained 8 bases not matched to a gene. CDR3 DNA sequence: TGTGCCAGCAGCTTAGAACGACTAGCCGGTCAGCAGTACTTC. This sequence encodes CASSLERLAGQQYF.

This clone appeared a few times. The rearrangement joins TRBV9 to TRBJ2-2, with a tentative D call TRBD2 (7 bases). The CDR3 consists of 17 residues. Germline CDR1 SGDLS, CDR2 YYNGEE. With 3 bases removed from V and 0 bases from J, the gap between germline ends came to 15 bases. The CDR3 protein is CASSAPRGATNTGELFF. CDR3 bases: TGTGCCAGCAGCGCACCCCGGGGGGCGACGAACACCGGGGAGCTGTTTTTT.

The chain carries TRBV29-1 and TRBJ2-1, with 11 bases aligning to TRBD1. There are 15 residues in the CDR3. The junction had 5 bases not matched to a gene; V was cut back by 1 base and J by 6 bases. From germline, CDR1 is SQVTM and CDR2 ANQGSEA. The CDR3 coding sequence is TGCAGCGTTGAAGCTCCGGGACAGGGGGGCAATGAGCAGTTCTTC. Translated: CSVEAPGQGGNEQFF.

This sequence joins TRBV7-9 and TRBJ2-1, with 9 nucleotides matching TRBD2. J lost 11 bases, V lost 5 bases, and 16 bases had no gene match. This CDR3 spans 16 amino acids. Germline assignment: CDR1 SEHNR and CDR2 FQNEAQ (reference sequence). CDR3 bases: TGTGCCAGCAGCGGGGCCAGGACTAGCGAAGATCTGAAGCAGTTCTTC. It specifies CASSGARTSEDLKQFF.

The J gene is TRBJ2-3, the V gene TRBV7-9; a weak D match, TRBD1 (6 bases). V was shortened by 5 bases and J by 2 bases, with 14 bases between the two germline ends. Looked up from germline, CDR1 is SEHNR and CDR2 is FQNEAQ (reference sequence). CDR3 size: 15 residues. CDR3 loop: CASSQLRTATDTQYF. The CDR3 DNA sequence: TGTGCCAGCAGCCAACTAAGGACAGCCACAGATACGCAGTATTTT.

The V call is TRBV6-5, the J call TRBJ1-2; 8 bases agree with TRBD1. This CDR3 contains 14 residues. Per the germline V gene, CDR1 is MNHEY and CDR2 is SVGAGI. V was clipped by 7 bases and J by 2 bases; unmatched bases: 6. The CDR3 region is CASTSDRANYGYTF. Here the CDR3 DNA reads TGTGCCAGCACCTCGGACAGGGCAAACTATGGCTACACCTTC.

This clone appeared a single time. The genes are TRBV6-2 or TRBV6-3 and TRBJ1-6; 9 bases are a match to TRBD1. V was clipped by 6 bases and J by 6 bases; unmatched bases: 3. The length of the CDR3 is 14 residues. Germline V CDR1 and CDR2: MNHEY, SVGEGT. CDR3 amino acids: CASSRDRVNSPLHF. The CDR3 DNA reads as TGTGCCAGCAGCCGGGACAGGGTTAATTCACCCCTCCACTTT.

This sequence joins TRBV19 and TRBJ1-5; TRBD1 matches at 8 bases. V was clipped by 11 bases and J by 3 bases; unmatched bases: 15. The CDR3 extends over 16 amino acids. Germline values: CDR1 LNHDA, CDR2 SQIVND (reference sequence). The CDR3 is CAAGRGRSMDNQPQHF. The CDR3 DNA reads TGTGCCGCCGGCAGGGGGCGGTCGATGGACAATCAGCCCCAGCATTTT.

The rearrangement joins TRBV6-5 to TRBJ2-7; TRBD2 aligns across 13 bases. Germline V gene sequence: CDR1 MNHEY, CDR2 SVGAGI. Germline trimming cut 6 bases from V and 3 bases from J; bases unmatched to any gene: 2. CDR3 length equals 14 residues. In DNA form, the CDR3 reads TGTGCCAGCAGGGGGACTAGCGGGAACTACGAGCAGTACTTC. Amino acids: CASRGTSGNYEQYF.